This T cell receptor (beta chain) was sequenced in a study of T cells in Graves' hyperthyroidism and ophthalmopathy. Those with hyperthyroidism were 18 to 65 years old, newly diagnosed, and ill for under 2 months. PBMCs were sourced from roughly 9.3 ml fresh peripheral blood. Template material for amplifying TCR beta CDR3 regions consisted of RNA transcripts. TCR CDR3 underwent first-round RT-PCR with the HTBI primer set. MiXCR was run by TCRdb on the multiplex PCR reads, yielding one entry per CDR3 protein. Of a few hundred thousand distinct CDR3 sequences in the sample, approximately 15% were seen once. The table lists this clonotype with a few counts. The length of the CDR3 is 14 residues. CDR1 is SGHRS and CDR2 is YFSETQ in the germline V gene. V was shortened by 4 bases and J by 2 bases, with 12 bases between the two germline ends.

The sequence derives from a woman aged 18-29 years with Graves' hyperthyroidism that later progressed to Graves' ophthalmopathy. This chain uses TRBV5-1 with TRBJ1-2; D is perhaps TRBD1 (5 bases). The sample taken for sequencing was blood. The CDR3 region has the DNA TGCGCCAGCAGCCTGGGGGGTAGGAACTATGGCTACACCTTC. This translates into CASSLGGRNYGYTF.